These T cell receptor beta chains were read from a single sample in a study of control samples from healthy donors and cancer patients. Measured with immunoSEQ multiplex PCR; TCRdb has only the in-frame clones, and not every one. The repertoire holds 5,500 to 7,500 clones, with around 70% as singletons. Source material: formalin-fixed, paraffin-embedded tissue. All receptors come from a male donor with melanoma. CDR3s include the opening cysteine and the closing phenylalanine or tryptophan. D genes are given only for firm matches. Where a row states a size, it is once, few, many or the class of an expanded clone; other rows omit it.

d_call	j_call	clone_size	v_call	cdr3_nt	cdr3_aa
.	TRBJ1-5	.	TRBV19	TGTGCCAGTACTCAGGTTCAAGGTCAGCCCCAGCATTTT	CASTQVQGQPQHF
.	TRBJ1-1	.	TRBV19	TGTGCCAGTACTGTGGGGAACACTGAAGCTTTCTTT	CASTVGNTEAFF
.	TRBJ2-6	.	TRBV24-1	TGTGCCACCAGTGATTTGATCTCTGGGGCCAACGTCCTGACTTTC	CATSDLISGANVLTF
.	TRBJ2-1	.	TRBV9	TGTGCCAGCAGCGGAGGGATGGGCCGTATCTCCTACAATGAGCAGTTCTTC	CASSGGMGRISYNEQFF
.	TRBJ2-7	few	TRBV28	TGTGCCAGCAGTACCGAGTACGAGCAGTACTTC	CASSTEYEQYF
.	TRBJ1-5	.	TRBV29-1	TGCAGCGTTTCGGACAGCAATCAGCCCCAGCATTTT	CSVSDSNQPQHF
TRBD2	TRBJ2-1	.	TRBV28	TGTGCCAGCAGCCTAAGCGGGGGCTCCTACAATGAGCAGTTCTTC	CASSLSGGSYNEQFF
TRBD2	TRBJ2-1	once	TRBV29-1	TGCAGCGTTGGGGCTAGCGGGAGTGTGTACAATGAGCAGTTCTTC	CSVGASGSVYNEQFF
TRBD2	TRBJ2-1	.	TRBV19	TGTGCCAGTAGTATAGACGCGTTCCTAGCGGTTAATGAGCAGTTCTTC	CASSIDAFLAVNEQFF
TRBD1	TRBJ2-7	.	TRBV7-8	TGTGCCAGCAGCCTAGGGACAGTCGAGCAGTACTTC	CASSLGTVEQYF
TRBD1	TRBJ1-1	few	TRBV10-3	TGTGCCATCAGTGAACCAGGGACAGGGATGAACACTGAAGCTTTCTTT	CAISEPGTGMNTEAFF
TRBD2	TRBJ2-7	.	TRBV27	TGTGCCAGCAGGCTGACTAGCGGGTCTATCTACGAGCAGTACTTC	CASRLTSGSIYEQYF
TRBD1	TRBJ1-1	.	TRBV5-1	TGCGCCAGCAGCTTGGTCAGGGGGGACACTGAAGCTTTCTTT	CASSLVRGDTEAFF
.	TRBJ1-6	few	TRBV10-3	TGTGCCATCAGCGTCCAGGAGAATTCACCCCTCCACTTT	CAISVQENSPLHF
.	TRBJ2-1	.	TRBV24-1	TGTGCCACCAGTGATTTTGGCCAGGGAAGGTTGAATGAGCAGTTCTTC	CATSDFGQGRLNEQFF
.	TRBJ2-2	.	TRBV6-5	TGTGCCAGCAGTTACCTCCGCGGGGAGCTGTTTTTT	CASSYLRGELFF
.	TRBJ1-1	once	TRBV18	TGTGCCAGCTCACCGGTCGACACTGAAGCTTTCTTT	CASSPVDTEAFF
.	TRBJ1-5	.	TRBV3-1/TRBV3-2	TGTGCCAGCAGCCAGGGGGAGGGCCAGCCCCAGCATTTT	CASSQGEGQPQHF
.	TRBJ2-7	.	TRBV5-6	TGTACCAGCAGCCCAGGACAGTCCTACGAGCAGTACTTC	CTSSPGQSYEQYF
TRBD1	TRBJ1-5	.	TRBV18	TGTGCCAGCTCACCACCTCCCGACAGGGATGGTTACAATCAGCCCCAGCATTTT	CASSPPPDRDGYNQPQHF
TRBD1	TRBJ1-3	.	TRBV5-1	TGCGCCAGCACGGAGGGGGCCACTGGAAACACCATATATTTT	CASTEGATGNTIYF
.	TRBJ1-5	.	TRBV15	TGTGCCACCAGCAGAGGGGGCGCTGGGCAGCCCCAGCATTTT	CATSRGGAGQPQHF
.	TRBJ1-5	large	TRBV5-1	TGCGCCAGCAGCCCGGAGGGTCAGCCCCAGCATTTT	CASSPEGQPQHF
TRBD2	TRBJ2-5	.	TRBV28	TGTGCCAGCAGCCAGGGACTAGCGGGAGCCGGGGAGACCCAGTACTTC	CASSQGLAGAGETQYF
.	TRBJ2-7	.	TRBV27	TGTGCCAGCAGTTCCCTGATGGCCCCGAGGTACTACGAGCAGTACTTC	CASSSLMAPRYYEQYF
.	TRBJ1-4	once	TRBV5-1	TGCGCCAGCAGCTTTCTCGGACCCGATGAAAAACTGTTTTTT	CASSFLGPDEKLFF
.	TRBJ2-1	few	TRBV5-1	TGCGCCAGCAGCTGGGAGGTGGGGAACAATGAGCAGTTCTTC	CASSWEVGNNEQFF
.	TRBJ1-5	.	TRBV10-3	TGTGCCATCAGTGAGGGGGTCGACGGAAATCAGCCCCAGCATTTT	CAISEGVDGNQPQHF
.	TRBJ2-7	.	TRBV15	TGTGCCACCAGCAGGTTCGAGGCGACAGGTAGGGACGAGCAGTACTTC	CATSRFEATGRDEQYF
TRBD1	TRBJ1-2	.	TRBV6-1	TGTGCCAGCAGTGAAGTCACAGGGGCTAACTATGGCTACACCTTC	CASSEVTGANYGYTF
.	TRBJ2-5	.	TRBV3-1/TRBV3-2	TGTGCCAGCAGCCAGCGGTACCAAGAGACCCAGTACTTC	CASSQRYQETQYF
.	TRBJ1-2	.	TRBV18	TGTGCCAGCTCACCGCAGGGTATCGACGGCTACACCTTC	CASSPQGIDGYTF
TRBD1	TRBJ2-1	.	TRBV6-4	TGTGCCAGCAGCGCCGACAGGGGTGGTGAGCAGTTCTTC	CASSADRGGEQFF
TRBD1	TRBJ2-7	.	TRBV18	TGTGCCAGCTCACCAGAGGGCAGGGGGAAGTACGAGCAGTACTTC	CASSPEGRGKYEQYF